One and the same sample provided the 16 T cell receptor beta chains below, sequenced in a study of T cells after yellow fever vaccination. TCRdb fed the 5' RACE reads into MiXCR, producing one record per CDR3 protein. Of under 400,000 distinct CDR3 sequences listed, around a tenth were seen once; the top ten hold roughly a sixth. This specimen was PBMCs, taken on the day of the first yellow fever vaccination. Receptors originate from a man aged 18 to 30 who received the YFV17D yellow fever vaccine.

This clonotype occurred a few times. The rearrangement links TRBV24-1 to TRBJ1-2, with 10 bases matching TRBD1. In germline, CDR1 is KGHDR, CDR2 SFDVKD. CDR3 length: 15 residues. The ends lost 3 bases at V and 7 bases at J; junction bases unmatched: 7. In DNA, the CDR3 is TGTGCCACCAGTGATCCCGGGACAGGGGAGAGTGGCTACACCTTC. Translated: CATSDPGTGESGYTF.

This clonotype occurred a few times. The chain employs TRBV7-2 and TRBJ2-5, with 8 bases fitting TRBD2. From germline, CDR1 is SGHTA and CDR2 FQGNSA. Trimming cost V 4 bases and J 5 bases; bases outside gene matches: 15. The CDR3 totals 17 residues. Written as DNA, the CDR3 is TGTGCCAGCAGCTCAAAGGATTTGACTAGCGCCGGGGAGACCCAGTACTTC. This encodes CASSSKDLTSAGETQYF.

This clonotype came up many times. The genes are TRBV7-8 and TRBJ2-3; D is uncertain. This CDR3 has 12 amino acids. The V end lost 0 bases, the J end lost 7 bases, and 5 bases lay between the germline ends. In germline, CDR1 is SGHVS, CDR2 FQNEAQ. In DNA, the CDR3 is TGTGCCAGCAGCTTAGCGCCTAATACGCAGTATTTT. This gives the protein CASSLAPNTQYF.

This sequence joins TRBV5-1 and TRBJ1-5; no firm D call. Germline V gene lookup returns CDR1 SGHRS and CDR2 YFSETQ. The CDR3 loop spans 14 amino acids. The germline V and J ends were trimmed by 4 bases and 2 bases, with 10 bases remaining between them. CDR3 sequence (DNA): TGCGCCAGCAGCGAGAGTATGGGCAATCAGCCCCAGCATTTT. It specifies CASSESMGNQPQHF.

The sample holds a few counts of this clonotype. The chain couples TRBV7-9 to TRBJ1-4; D uncertain. The CDR3 has 13 residues. Per germline, CDR1 SEHNR and CDR2 FQNEAQ (reference sequence). The V gene lost 4 bases and the J gene lost 4 bases, with 7 bases spanning the gap. This CDR3 is CASSWEYNEKLFF. The DNA for the CDR3 is TGTGCCAGCAGCTGGGAGTATAATGAAAAACTGTTTTTT. Full variable domain (missing parts from reference TRBV7-9 and TRBJ1-4): DTGVSQNPRHKITKRGQNVTFRCDPISEHNRLYWYRQTLGQGPEFLTYFQNEAQLEKSRLLSDRFSAERPKGSFSTLEIQRTEQGDSAMYLCASSWEYNEKLFFGSGTQLSVL.

A few counts support this clonotype. V is TRBV7-8 and J is TRBJ2-5, with TRBD2 matching 11 bases. The germline V gene encodes CDR1 SGHVS and CDR2 FQNEAQ. The CDR3 sequence is 16 residues long. V shed 1 base, J shed 0 bases, and the junction held 1 base outside the gene matches. The CDR3 DNA reads as TGTGCCAGCAGCTTAGGACTAGCGGGAAACCAAGAGACCCAGTACTTC. Its protein product is CASSLGLAGNQETQYF.

The rearrangement links TRBV4-3 to TRBJ1-5; 9 bases are a match to TRBD1. Unmatched junction bases numbered 13, after V lost 4 bases and J lost 6 bases. This CDR3 has 17 amino acids. Germline CDR1 reads LGHNA; CDR2 reads YSLEER. The CDR3 spells CASSPYPGTGISQPQHF. The CDR3, as DNA: TGCGCCAGCAGCCCATACCCCGGGACAGGGATAAGTCAGCCCCAGCATTTT.

The chain couples TRBV4-2 to TRBJ1-1, with D unclear. V was pared by 0 bases and J by 7 bases, with 12 bases between. The germline V gene encodes CDR1 LGHNA and CDR2 YNFKEQ. The CDR3 sequence is 14 residues long. CDR3 sequence reads: CASSQDVRKIEAFF. In DNA form, the CDR3 reads TGTGCCAGCAGCCAAGACGTCCGCAAGATTGAAGCTTTCTTT.

For this clonotype: Mismatch with germline at one junction end may stem from a read error. The gene calls are TRBV6-1 and TRBJ1-2, with a possible D match to TRBD1 (5 bases). The CDR3 is made up of 15 amino acids. The germline V gene encodes CDR1 MNHNS and CDR2 SASEGT. The CDR3 nucleotides read TGTGCCAGCAGTGGGACGGCTGGGGGTCTCGATGGCTACTCCTTC. Translation gives CASSGTAGGLDGYSF.

The rearrangement uses TRBV7-9 and TRBJ1-5; 12 bases are shared with TRBD1. V trimming: 5 bases; J trimming: 2 bases; junction bases outside the gene matches: 7. The CDR3 is made up of 17 amino acids. Germline CDR1 and CDR2: SEHNR and FQNEAQ (reference sequence). Here the CDR3 DNA reads TGTGCCAGCAGCGGGGGACAGGGGGCGGGAGGCAATCAGCCCCAGCATTTT. Its protein is CASSGGQGAGGNQPQHF. The entire variable domain, with the rest obtained from reference TRBV7-9 and TRBJ1-5, is as follows: DTGVSQNPRHKITKRGQNVTFRCDPISEHNRLYWYRQTLGQGPEFLTYFQNEAQLEKSRLLSDRFSAERPKGSFSTLEIQRTEQGDSAMYLCASSGGQGAGGNQPQHFGDGTRLSIL.

The genes are TRBV6-2 or TRBV6-3 and TRBJ2-5, with a weak D call TRBD2 (7 bases). Germline CDR1 MNHEY, CDR2 SVGEGT. V was cut by 7 bases and J by 4 bases, with 13 bases left in between. The CDR3 runs 13 residues. CDR3 bases: TGTGCCAGCACCTCCGGGGGGCTAGAGACCCAGTACTTC. It is translated as CASTSGGLETQYF.

The chain is built from TRBV28 and TRBJ2-1; 12 positions match TRBD2. Germline CDR1 and CDR2: MDHEN and SYDVKM. The CDR3 extends over 16 amino acids. V trimming: 5 bases; J trimming: 8 bases; junction bases outside the gene matches: 10. The chain's CDR3 is CASSASTSGGLDEQFF. Written as DNA, the CDR3 is TGTGCCAGCAGTGCCTCGACTAGCGGGGGTTTGGATGAGCAGTTCTTC.

This clonotype was seen ten or more times. V gene TRBV4-3 combines with J gene TRBJ2-3, with TRBD1 matching 8 bases. Germline values: CDR1 LGHNA, CDR2 YSLEER. The CDR3 consists of 18 residues. V trimming: 1 base; J trimming: 2 bases; junction bases outside the gene matches: 11. The CDR3, as DNA: TGCGCCAGCAGCCAAGCTTCCGGGACAGGAGGATACACAGATACGCAGTATTTT. Protein sequence: CASSQASGTGGYTDTQYF.

This clonotype was seen more than once but under ten times. This chain connects TRBV7-2 to TRBJ1-1; D unresolved. Germline CDR1 and CDR2: SGHTA and FQGNSA. This CDR3 is built from 15 residues. Trimming took 0 bases from V and 3 from J, leaving 11 bases between them. The CDR3 sequence: CASSLATRTYTEAFF. The CDR3, as DNA: TGTGCCAGCAGCTTAGCTACTAGGACCTACACTGAAGCTTTCTTT.

The V call is TRBV10-3, the J call TRBJ2-3; 7 nucleotides match TRBD2. The CDR3 is 17 residues long. V shed 10 bases and J 5 bases; nucleotides not matched to a gene: 21. In germline, CDR1 is ENHRY, CDR2 SYGVKD. CDR3 amino acids: CATQQPGLWRGRDTQYF. The CDR3 region has the DNA TGTGCCACCCAACAACCCGGACTATGGCGGGGGAGAGATACGCAGTATTTT.

This clonotype appeared a few times. The rearrangement links TRBV10-3 to TRBJ2-5, with D perhaps being TRBD1 or TRBD2 (5 bases each). The CDR3 length is 16 residues. Germline loops: CDR1 ENHRY, CDR2 SYGVKD. The germline V and J ends were trimmed by 6 bases and 0 bases, with 17 bases remaining between them. In DNA form, the CDR3 reads TGTGCCATCAGCTCTGGTTTGGGACGGTACCAAGAGACCCAGTACTTC. This gives the protein CAISSGLGRYQETQYF.